This paragraph covers one TCR beta chain sequence. What this receptor recognizes is not known. The record has no base qualities; no much larger clone is one base away. The TCR beta CDR3 regions were amplified from the RNA transcripts. The first round of RT-PCR for the TCR CDR3 was performed with the HTBI primer set and the Qiagen OneStep RT-PCR kit. A second multiplex PCR round built the libraries, followed by size selection and purification. Sequencing of the libraries was done on an Illumina HiSeq2000 using paired-end 100 bp reads. Per the original workflow: SOAPnuke was used to process the raw data, throwing out any read that contained adapters or uncalled bases, had a mean Phred below 15, or lacked an exact constant-primer or identifier match. High-quality paired reads were merged with COPE v1.2.5, and unique nucleotide sequences were defined as clonotypes. MiTCR v1.1 was used to align the clonotypes against IMGT TRBV, TRBD and TRBJ reference segments. Only V-J combinations with frequency above 0.0001, covering 99% to 99.2% of repertoires, were analysed. A TCS score was defined as the ratio between F50 (clonal expansion) and ExV (chaos), using BLOSUM62-based TCRdist between CDR3 peptides within each V-J. Welch's t-statistics and random forest reduced just over 500 V-J features to about 12, which were used in a naive Bayes classifier (R e1071). TCRdb reworked the public reads: Q25 trimming with fastp, MiXCR clone assembly, productive beta chains retained. CDR3 protein duplicates are merged, each entry listing the most common genes and DNA. The V and J calls come from TCRdb's annotation, not from the publication. This sample holds a few hundred thousand distinct CDR3 sequences; roughly 20% were observed only once. The ten largest account for more than 25% of the sample.

A patient counted as having stable Graves' hyperthyroidism if no progression to ophthalmopathy occurred over 18 months of follow-up. Hyperthyroidism patients were aged 18 to 65 years and newly diagnosed, with disease duration of less than 2 months. The study excluded patients with uncontrolled infections, other autoimmune diseases, pregnancy or lactation. Diagnoses were established on the basis of clinical symptoms, serum thyroxine and TRAb, thyroid ultrasound, and orbital computed tomography. PBMCs were isolated from more than 8 ml of fresh peripheral blood by Ficoll-Paque density gradient centrifugation. Trizol reagent was used to extract total RNA, and RNA quality was then checked on an Agilent 2100 Bioanalyzer. These data belong to a study of T cells in Graves' hyperthyroidism and ophthalmopathy (dated by TCRdb to between 2017 and 2020). Notes on the research overall: Peripheral blood samples were taken at initial diagnosis, before any treatment was given. To identify TCR V-J signatures that set the groups apart, the researchers used a discovery cohort of more than 95 patients, made up of 43 with Graves' ophthalmopathy and 57 with stable Graves' hyperthyroidism. Prospective prediction of ophthalmopathy was tested in an independent validation cohort consisting of 18 to 20 hyperthyroidism patients and approximately 16 patients who later progressed to ophthalmopathy. The roughly 90 discovery patients were divided at random into training and test sets in a 7:3 ratio. In about 6 Graves' hyperthyroidism patients, the study also compared T-cell repertoires from thyroid tissue with T-cell repertoires from blood. Once sampling was done, hyperthyroidism patients were given methimazole at a starting dose of 30 mg daily, whereas ophthalmopathy patients were given high-dose intravenous methylprednisolone. The paper reports TCR Vbeta CDR3 sequencing of 135 peripheral blood samples: 43 ophthalmopathy, around 80 hyperthyroidism and approximately 17 progressor patients.

From the cysteine through the phenylalanine, the CDR3 covers 13 amino acids. Solely the CDR3 DNA is kept, with 39 bases framed from the first base. V sheds 6 bases and J sheds 6 bases, leaving 15 bases between their ends. On the study overall, not on this receptor specifically: A 13 V-J signature model separated ophthalmopathy from stable hyperthyroidism, with roughly 88% sensitivity and about 81% specificity in cross-validation and 80%/75% in testing. Blood samples also contained most of the expanded thyroid clonotypes (frequency above 0.001), which suggests that blood repertoires may reflect thyroid immune responses. In validation, the model predicted progression to ophthalmopathy with 55% to 71% sensitivity and over 72% specificity, a median of roughly seven months before onset. No statistical method was used to fix the sample size in advance, and group allocation was not hidden from the investigators.

The V and J genes are TRBV12-3 or TRBV12-4 and TRBJ2-7; the D gene is possibly TRBD1, with 6 bases matching. Specimen: blood. The TCR was taken from a man aged 18 to 29 with Graves' hyperthyroidism. The nucleotides are TGTGCCAGCAGGGTCCTCGGACAGAGCGAGCAGTACTTC. Its coded protein is CASRVLGQSEQYF.